These 17 T cell receptor beta chains share one sample of origin, sequenced in a study of human T cells and chemical hapten exposure. Time point given: healthy volunteer bleed at 2 weeks. Total RNA came from unfractionated whole blood. TCRdb analysed the RACE reads with MiXCR anew, one entry per CDR3 protein. The repertoire holds approximately 90,000 distinct CDR3 sequences, with roughly 8.5% as singletons. Sequencing used whole blood. These receptor sequences come from a female donor in good health. Some clones in this sample may be carry-over from other donors' samples.

This clonotype was seen more than once but under ten times. The genes are TRBV2 and TRBJ2-1, with D perhaps TRBD2 (5 bases). The length of the CDR3 is 13 residues. The V end lost 6 bases, the J end lost 10 bases, and 16 bases lay between the germline ends. In germline, CDR1 is SNHLY, CDR2 FYNNEI. Written as DNA, the CDR3 is TGTGCCAGCAGAGCAATACTAGTTCCCGAGCAGTTCTTC. It specifies CASRAILVPEQFF. Full variable domain (rest looked up from reference TRBV2 and TRBJ2-1): EPEVTQTPSHQVTQMGQEVILRCVPISNHLYFYWYRQILGQKVEFLVSFYNNEISEKSEIFDDQFSVERPDGSNFTLKIRSTKLEDSAMYFCASRAILVPEQFFGPGTRLTVL.

This clonotype was found many times. The chain combines TRBV28 with TRBJ2-7, with 7 bases that match TRBD2. The CDR3 length is 13 residues. J was trimmed by 2 bases and V by 7 bases; bases with no gene match: 5. Germline V CDR1 and CDR2: MDHEN, SYDVKM. CDR3 sequence reads: CASTLAVAYEQYF. The DNA for the CDR3 is TGTGCCAGCACCCTAGCGGTGGCCTACGAGCAGTACTTC. Combining the CDR3 with reference TRBV28 and TRBJ2-7 gives the whole variable domain DVKVTQSSRYLVKRTGEKVFLECVQDMDHENMFWYRQDPGLGLRLIYFSYDVKMKEKGDIPEGYSVSREKKERFSLILESASTNQTSMYLCASTLAVAYEQYFGPGTRLTVT.

V and J are TRBV7-9 and TRBJ2-2, with 9 nucleotides matching TRBD2. There are 18 residues in the CDR3. After removal of 1 base from V and 6 bases from J, the junction contained 12 bases not matched to a gene. CDR1 and CDR2 from the germline V gene are SEHNR and FQNEAQ (reference sequence). The CDR3 protein is CASSLGQLAGAVAGELFF. The CDR3 DNA follows: TGTGCCAGCAGCTTAGGCCAGTTAGCGGGAGCAGTCGCCGGGGAGCTGTTTTTT.

This clonotype was observed a few times. The chain uses TRBV2 and TRBJ1-1; 7 nucleotides match TRBD1. The CDR3 runs to 14 residues. V was clipped by 9 bases and J by 2 bases; unmatched bases: 9. CDR1 and CDR2 (germline): SNHLY, FYNNEI. The CDR3, as DNA: TGTGCCAGACCCACAGGGGACCCAAACACTGAAGCTTTCTTT. As protein: CARPTGDPNTEAFF.

V and J are TRBV9 and TRBJ1-2; D is uncertain. V was clipped by 3 bases and J by 2 bases, with 11 bases between them. The CDR3 length is 14 residues. From germline, CDR1 is SGDLS and CDR2 YYNGEE. DNA of the CDR3: TGTGCCAGCAGCGGACGGGCCTCCAACTATGGCTACACCTTC. Translated, it gives CASSGRASNYGYTF.

This clonotype has only a few counts. The chain joins TRBV7-9 to TRBJ1-1; no clear D gene. V lost 1 base and J 1 base, leaving 7 bases between the germline ends. The CDR3 covers 14 residues. CDR1 is SEHNR and CDR2 is FQNEAQ in the germline V gene (reference sequence). The chain's CDR3 is CASSLEYRNTEAFF. CDR3 coding DNA: TGTGCCAGCAGCTTAGAGTACAGGAACACTGAAGCTTTCTTT.

This clonotype showed up just a few times. J is TRBJ2-4 and V is TRBV6-1; 7 bases match TRBD1. J lost 5 bases, V lost 6 bases, and 7 bases had no gene match. Per the germline V gene, CDR1 is MNHNS and CDR2 is SASEGT. CDR3 length equals 14 residues. The CDR3 loop is CASRETGVQNIQYF. The CDR3, as DNA: TGTGCCAGCAGAGAAACAGGGGTCCAAAACATTCAGTACTTC.

V is TRBV4-1 and J is TRBJ2-7; 11 bases fit TRBD2. The CDR3 runs 17 residues. J was trimmed by 3 bases and V by 0 bases; bases with no gene match: 7. The germline V gene has CDR1 MGHRA and CDR2 YSYEKL. CDR3 protein: CASSQEDSGRALYEQYF. In DNA, the CDR3 is TGCGCCAGCAGCCAAGAAGATAGCGGGAGGGCCCTCTACGAGCAGTACTTC.

The chain carries TRBV7-9 and TRBJ1-1; TRBD1 might be the D (6 bases). Per the germline V gene, CDR1 is SEHNR and CDR2 is FQNEAQ (reference sequence). V was trimmed by 6 bases and J by 6 bases, leaving 14 bases between them. There are 13 residues in the CDR3. This CDR3 is CASSDQGRAEAFF. The CDR3 DNA reads TGTGCCAGCAGTGATCAGGGGAGGGCTGAAGCTTTCTTT. Using reference TRBV7-9 and TRBJ1-1 for the parts outside the CDR3, the full variable domain is DTGVSQNPRHKITKRGQNVTFRCDPISEHNRLYWYRQTLGQGPEFLTYFQNEAQLEKSRLLSDRFSAERPKGSFSTLEIQRTEQGDSAMYLCASSDQGRAEAFFGQGTRLTVV.

This clonotype was counted a few times. The chain joins TRBV21-1 to TRBJ2-7; the DNA was not used to check the table's D call, TRBD2. TRBV21-1 is classified as a pseudogene. This CDR3 contains 21 residues. The CDR3 nucleotides are TGTGCCAGCAGCCTCCGCAGACTAGCGGGAGGCCGGCTCCTCTCAACCTACGAGCAGTACTTC. Amino acid sequence: CASSLRRLAGGRLLSTYEQYF.

This clonotype was detected many times. V gene TRBV7-3 combines with J gene TRBJ2-2; no clear D. The CDR3 consists of 14 residues. The V and J ends lost 3 bases and 3 bases respectively, with 8 bases between them. Germline-derived CDR1 and CDR2 are SGHTA and FQGTGA. As DNA, the CDR3 is TGTGCCAGCAGCTTTCGCGGACACACCGGGGAGCTGTTTTTT. Translated: CASSFRGHTGELFF.

The rearrangement uses TRBV6-2 or TRBV6-3 and TRBJ2-1; TRBD2 matches 10 bases. This CDR3 spans 13 amino acids. From germline, CDR1 is MNHEY and CDR2 SVGEGT. Trimming at V came to 2 bases and at J to 10 bases, leaving 2 bases not matched to a gene. The CDR3 region is CASSYPGLAEQFF. CDR3 nucleotides: TGTGCCAGCAGTTACCCGGGACTAGCGGAGCAGTTCTTC.

This clonotype was recorded many times. The V and J genes are TRBV5-1 and TRBJ2-7, with D unclear. Trimming shortened V by 0 bases and J by 6 bases, and 10 bases separated the two germline ends. This CDR3 comprises 13 residues. The germline CDR1 and CDR2 sequences are SGHRS and YFSETQ. As DNA, the CDR3 is TGCGCCAGCAGCTTGGGTGGTATCGGCGAGCAGTACTTC. As protein: CASSLGGIGEQYF.

V gene TRBV7-9 combines with J gene TRBJ2-1; D gene unclear. Germline values: CDR1 SEHNR, CDR2 FQNEAQ (reference sequence). This CDR3 comprises 16 residues. V was clipped by 2 bases and J by 0 bases, with 11 bases between them. The CDR3: CASSLLERSSYNEQFF. The CDR3 nucleotides are TGTGCCAGCAGCTTACTTGAACGGAGCTCCTACAATGAGCAGTTCTTC.

This clonotype was recorded many times. V is TRBV20-1 and J is TRBJ1-5; D gene ambiguous. Germline V gives CDR1 DFQATT, CDR2 SNEGSKA (reference sequence). This CDR3 contains 15 residues. The V and J ends lost 0 bases and 3 bases respectively, with 12 bases between them. CDR3 sequence (DNA): TGCAGTGCTAGAGATTTGAAGGGAGACAATCAGCCCCAGCATTTT. Its translation is CSARDLKGDNQPQHF.

This clonotype was seen a handful of times. J is TRBJ2-7 and V is TRBV7-9, with a possible D match to TRBD1 (6 bases). The CDR3 loop spans 14 amino acids. Germline assignment: CDR1 SEHNR and CDR2 FQNEAQ (reference sequence). V lost 3 bases to trimming and J lost 5 bases, with 14 bases between them. DNA of the CDR3: TGTGCCAGCAGCTTTCCGTGGCAGGGGAACGAGCAGTACTTC. It specifies CASSFPWQGNEQYF.

This clonotype showed up just a few times. The CDR3 DNA reads TGTGCCAGCAGCTTAGTCCCAGATGGCTCTGGGGCCAACGTCCTGACTTTC. Translation: CASSLVPDGSGANVLTF. The chain uses TRBV7-8 and TRBJ2-6; no definite D call. The germline gives CDR1 SGHVS, CDR2 FQNEAQ. This CDR3 is 17 amino acids long. V lost 1 base and J lost 0, with 10 bases in between.